These 20 T cell receptor beta chains originate from one sample sequenced in a study of blood T cell repertoires in COVID-19. Generated by immunoSEQ multiplex PCR, the TCRdb table keeps only in-frame clones and is missing some. The sample includes about 89,000 clones, roughly 90% seen only once; the top ten take around 16%. Material: peripheral blood. The receptors were gathered from a male donor with acute or convalescent COVID-19.

As DNA, the CDR3 is TGTGCCAGCAGCAAAGGGTACGGAGGCGGCTACGAGCAGTACTTC. Translating it yields CASSKGYGGGYEQYF. The chain employs TRBV21-1 and TRBJ2-7; the D call in the table, TRBD2, was not verified against the DNA. TRBV21-1 is termed a pseudogene. This CDR3 spans 15 amino acids.

The chain combines TRBV10-3 with TRBJ1-6; 7 bases are a match to TRBD1. Germline CDR1 ENHRY, CDR2 SYGVKD. The CDR3 totals 15 residues. The V segment lost 5 bases and the J segment 2 bases; nucleotides outside the gene matches: 3. In nucleotides, the CDR3 is TGTGCCATCAGTACCGGGACAGCCTATAATTCACCCCTCCACTTT. Translated: CAISTGTAYNSPLHF.

This clone has a single count. The V and J genes are TRBV7-9 and TRBJ2-3; 9 nucleotides align to TRBD1. The V segment lost 4 bases and the J segment 4 bases; nucleotides outside the gene matches: 6. This CDR3 spans 15 amino acids. In germline, CDR1 is SEHNR, CDR2 FQNEAQ (reference sequence). CDR3: CASSSGGQGADTQYF. DNA for the CDR3: TGTGCCAGCAGCTCAGGGGGACAGGGTGCAGATACGCAGTATTTT.

This clone appeared a few times. J is TRBJ2-4 and V is TRBV13, with a tentative D call TRBD1 (6 bases). The V end lost 2 bases, the J end lost 0 bases, and 14 bases lay between the germline ends. Per the germline V gene, CDR1 is PRHDT and CDR2 is FYEKMQ (reference sequence). The CDR3 consists of 17 residues. CDR3: CASSLRSDRLAKNIQYF. CDR3 bases: TGTGCCAGCAGCTTACGCTCCGACAGGCTAGCCAAAAACATTCAGTACTTC.

This rearrangement joins TRBV3-1 (or the pseudogene TRBV3-2) to TRBJ2-1; D gene ambiguous. This CDR3 comprises 13 residues. Germline assignment: CDR1 LGHDT and CDR2 YNNKEL (reference sequence). V gave up 0 bases and J gave up 6 bases, with 6 bases separating them. The CDR3 here is CASSQESVNEQFF. The CDR3 DNA reads as TGTGCCAGCAGCCAAGAGTCCGTCAATGAGCAGTTCTTC.

The chain uses TRBV5-1 and TRBJ2-1; 9 bases agree with TRBD1. The CDR3 contains 16 residues. Trimming at V came to 0 bases and at J to 4 bases, leaving 5 bases not matched to a gene. The germline V gene encodes CDR1 SGHRS and CDR2 YFSETQ. This chain's CDR3 is CASSLVGTGNYNEQFF. The CDR3 DNA follows: TGCGCCAGCAGCTTGGTCGGGACAGGGAATTACAATGAGCAGTTCTTC. The full variable domain, completed using reference TRBV5-1 and TRBJ2-1, is KAGVTQTPRYLIKTRGQQVTLSCSPISGHRSVSWYQQTPGQGLQFLFEYFSETQRNKGNFPGRFSGRQFSNSRSEMNVSTLELGDSALYLCASSLVGTGNYNEQFFGPGTRLTVL.

This clone showed up just once. The chain carries TRBV18 and TRBJ1-1, with TRBD1 matching 7 bases. With 5 bases clipped from V and 1 base from J, the junction kept 7 bases outside the gene matches. The germline CDR1 and CDR2 sequences are KGHSH and LQKENI. The CDR3 loop spans 15 amino acids. CDR3 DNA: TGTGCCAGCTCAACAGGGGACAGATCGAACACTGAAGCTTTCTTT. It encodes CASSTGDRSNTEAFF. Drawing the rest from reference TRBV18 and TRBJ1-1, the complete variable domain is NAGVMQNPRHLVRRRGQEARLRCSPMKGHSHVYWYRQLPEEGLKFMVYLQKENIIDESGMPKERFSAEFPKEGPSILRIQQVVRGDSAAYFCASSTGDRSNTEAFFGQGTRLTVV.

The chain combines TRBV2 with TRBJ2-3; 7 bases fit TRBD2. The CDR3 spans 16 residues. J gave up 5 bases and V 1 base, and 9 bases lay outside the gene matches. Germline V gene lookup returns CDR1 SNHLY and CDR2 FYNNEI. The CDR3 DNA sequence: TGTGCCAGCAGTGAAGTTCGTCTAGGGGAGGGAGATACGCAGTATTTT. Protein sequence: CASSEVRLGEGDTQYF.

The chain joins TRBV27 to TRBJ2-7, with D tentatively TRBD2 (6 bases). The V gene lost 6 bases and the J gene lost 5 bases, with 20 bases spanning the gap. The CDR3 loop spans 15 amino acids. Germline assignment: CDR1 MNHEY and CDR2 SMNVEV (reference sequence). The CDR3 DNA sequence: TGTGCCAGCAGGGGGAGGAACAAGGCATTTGACGAGCAGTACTTC. Protein sequence: CASRGRNKAFDEQYF.

This sequence joins TRBV5-8 and TRBJ2-5; TRBD2 matches 7 bases. Germline V gives CDR1 SGHTS, CDR2 YDEGEE. Germline trimming cut 1 base from V and 9 bases from J; bases unmatched to any gene: 9. The CDR3 spans 14 residues. CDR3 in DNA: TGTGCCAGCAGCTTGAAGGGACTAAAATGGGCCCAGTACTTC. It is translated as CASSLKGLKWAQYF.

The chain has TRBV10-3 and TRBJ1-1; 7 bases are a match to TRBD1. Per the germline V gene, CDR1 is ENHRY and CDR2 is SYGVKD. The CDR3 is 14 amino acids. Losses at the gene ends were 6 bases for V and 5 bases for J; bases not matched to a gene: 9. The CDR3 sequence: CAIRPTGEETEAFF. The DNA of the CDR3 is TGTGCCATCAGACCAACAGGGGAGGAAACTGAAGCTTTCTTT.

The chain joins TRBV13 to TRBJ2-3; the D gene is possibly TRBD2 (7 bases). The CDR3 covers 15 residues. In germline, CDR1 is PRHDT, CDR2 FYEKMQ (reference sequence). Between the trimmed V and J ends, which lost 5 bases and 5 bases, there was a span of 17 bases. CDR3 in DNA: TGTGCCAGCAGCCCACCCCGGGGGGCAGGAGATACGCAGTATTTT. Residues: CASSPPRGAGDTQYF.

The V and J genes are TRBV3-1 (or the pseudogene TRBV3-2) and TRBJ2-1, with a tentative D call TRBD2 (6 bases). The CDR3 is 14 amino acids. Between the trimmed V and J ends, which lost 1 base and 4 bases, there was a span of 8 bases. Germline assignment: CDR1 LGHDT and CDR2 YNNKEL (reference sequence). The CDR3 DNA is TGTGCCAGCAGCCAAGGCGGGGATTACAATGAGCAGTTCTTC. Translating it yields CASSQGGDYNEQFF.

The chain has TRBV9 and TRBJ2-1, with 7 bases matching TRBD2. The CDR3 loop spans 15 amino acids. Germline V gives CDR1 SGDLS, CDR2 YYNGEE. V lost 1 base to trimming and J lost 8 bases; unmatched junction nucleotides: 9. The CDR3 sequence is CASSVSSGEWDEQFF. The CDR3 region has the DNA TGTGCCAGCAGCGTATCGAGCGGGGAGTGGGATGAGCAGTTCTTC.

V and J are TRBV5-6 and TRBJ1-4, with D perhaps matching TRBD1 (6 bases). Germline CDR1 is SGHDT and CDR2 is YYEEEE. V dropped 6 bases and J dropped 5 bases, with 23 bases sitting between them. CDR3 length: 17 residues. DNA for the CDR3: TGTGCCAGCAACAAACTCCAGCTCCGGACAGAGAATGAAAAACTGTTTTTT. Translating gives CASNKLQLRTENEKLFF. Looking up the rest from reference TRBV5-6 and TRBJ1-4 gives the full variable domain: DAGVTQSPTHLIKTRGQQVTLRCSPKSGHDTVSWYQQALGQGPQFIFQYYEEEERQRGNFPDRFSGHQFPNYSSELNVNALLLGDSALYLCASNKLQLRTENEKLFFGSGTQLSVL.

Written as DNA, the CDR3 is TGTGCCAGCAAACAGACCAGCAATCAGCCCCAGCATTTT. Translation gives CASKQTSNQPQHF. The J gene is TRBJ1-5, the V gene TRBV6-5; no clear D. The germline V and J ends were trimmed by 7 bases and 1 base, with 8 bases remaining between them. Germline CDR1 MNHEY, CDR2 SVGAGI. CDR3 length: 13 residues.

The chain has TRBV5-1 and TRBJ1-2; 10 bases line up with TRBD1. This CDR3 comprises 14 residues. After removal of 4 bases from V and 4 bases from J, the junction contained 4 bases not matched to a gene. The germline V gene has CDR1 SGHRS and CDR2 YFSETQ. CDR3 coding DNA: TGCGCCAGCAGCATTCGGGACAGGGGCTATGGCTACACCTTC. It yields the protein CASSIRDRGYGYTF.

Concerning this clone itself: This is likely a read error, given that the CDR3 carries no conserved phenylalanine or tryptophan at its end. Because the CDR3's place on the DNA is in doubt, the DNA is left out and the CDR3 is given as listed by TCRdb. The chain couples TRBV11-2 to TRBJ1-2; TRBD1, the table's D call, was not compared with the DNA. The CDR3 extends over 11 residues, inclusive of both ends. The V gene's germline CDR1 is SGHAT and CDR2 FQNNGV. The CDR3 sequence is CASSLQGAQST.

The chain recombines TRBV5-8 with TRBJ1-5, with D possibly TRBD1 on 5 matching bases. The V gene's germline CDR1 is SGHTS and CDR2 YDEGEE. Trimming left V 0 bases short and J 7 bases short, with 11 bases between. This CDR3 is built from 14 residues. DNA of the CDR3: TGTGCCAGCAGCTTGGGTAGGGGAGGACAGCCCCAGCATTTT. It codes for CASSLGRGGQPQHF.

The chain uses TRBV6-5 and TRBJ1-4; the D is unclear. The germline gives CDR1 MNHEY, CDR2 SVGAGI. This CDR3 has 14 residues. V gave up 7 bases and J gave up 3 bases, with 12 bases separating them. The CDR3 loop reads CASTPSESNEKLFF. DNA for the CDR3: TGTGCCAGCACCCCCTCGGAGTCTAATGAAAAACTGTTTTTT.